One and the same sample provided the 21 T cell receptor beta chains below, sequenced in a study of control samples from healthy donors and cancer patients. Repertoires were generated with immunoSEQ multiplex PCR, while TCRdb's copy carries only in-frame clones and drops some. The sample includes some 140,000 clones, over 90% of them seen just once. Material: PBMCs. These receptors were obtained from a man aged 55 to 70 with colorectal cancer.

This rearrangement joins TRBV7-2 to TRBJ2-3; D not resolved. The germline V gene has CDR1 SGHTA and CDR2 FQGNSA. The V and J ends lost 1 base and 0 bases respectively, with 5 bases between them. The CDR3 length is 14 residues. The CDR3 sequence is CASSLDASTDTQYF. In DNA, the CDR3 is TGTGCCAGCAGCTTAGATGCAAGCACAGATACGCAGTATTTT.

The rearrangement uses TRBV6-1 and TRBJ2-7; D is possibly TRBD1 (5 bases). This CDR3 comprises 15 residues. Deletions cut 3 bases from V and 0 bases from J, with 12 bases between. Germline-derived CDR1 and CDR2 are MNHNS and SASEGT. The CDR3 spells CASSDPDQGSYEQYF. The DNA of the CDR3 is TGTGCCAGCAGTGACCCCGACCAGGGCTCCTACGAGCAGTACTTC.

This clone was found a few times. The chain uses TRBV9 and TRBJ2-7; D call uncertain. This CDR3 is 13 amino acids long. Germline V gene sequence: CDR1 SGDLS, CDR2 YYNGEE. Between the trimmed V and J ends, which lost 4 bases and 1 base, there was a span of 9 bases. CDR3 region: CASSTGRSYEQYF. The CDR3 nucleotides are TGTGCCAGCAGCACTGGACGATCCTACGAGCAGTACTTC.

The chain uses TRBV28 and TRBJ2-7; D might be TRBD1 (7 bases). The CDR3 runs 13 residues. The germline gives CDR1 MDHEN, CDR2 SYDVKM. Trimming stripped 4 bases from V and 6 bases from J, with 13 bases between. CDR3 bases: TGTGCCAGCAGTTCCCCTCAGGGGGGCGAGCAGTACTTC. Translation gives CASSSPQGGEQYF.

The rearrangement links TRBV3-1 (or the pseudogene TRBV3-2) to TRBJ1-2; 10 positions agree with TRBD1. This CDR3 region has 16 residues. Germline loops: CDR1 LGHDT, CDR2 YNNKEL (reference sequence). Unmatched junction bases numbered 8, after V lost 3 bases and J lost 4 bases. CDR3 residues: CASSQTGGGTLYGYTF. The CDR3 DNA sequence: TGTGCCAGCAGCCAGACAGGGGGCGGGACCCTCTATGGCTACACCTTC.

The chain couples TRBV18 to TRBJ1-1; 7 nucleotides agree with TRBD1. V gave up 2 bases and J gave up 1 base; unmatched junction bases: 4. CDR3 length equals 15 residues. Germline CDR1 and CDR2: KGHSH and LQKENI. For the CDR3, the DNA is TGTGCCAGCTCACCAGATGCAGGGGGGAACACTGAAGCTTTCTTT. It codes for CASSPDAGGNTEAFF.

The CDR3 region is CASSPRGGSSYEQYF. In nucleotides, the CDR3 is TGTGCCAGCAGCCCCAGGGGGGGCAGCTCCTACGAGCAGTACTTC. V usage is TRBV7-9 and J usage is TRBJ2-7; D may correspond to TRBD1 or TRBD2 (7 bases each). There are 15 residues in the CDR3. Germline lookup yields CDR1 SEHNR and CDR2 FQNEAQ (reference sequence). V was pared by 5 bases and J by 0 bases, with 14 bases between.

The rearrangement joins TRBV12-3 or TRBV12-4 to TRBJ2-3, with unresolved D. With 4 bases removed from V and 5 bases from J, the gap between germline ends came to 7 bases. The CDR3 covers 12 residues. The CDR3 DNA sequence: TGTGCCAGCAGTTCGGCGATAGATACGCAGTATTTT. Translation gives CASSSAIDTQYF.

This sequence joins TRBV25-1 and TRBJ1-1, with unresolved D. The CDR3 covers 14 residues. Trimming took off 6 bases at V and 10 bases at J, with 21 bases between the two ends. Germline loops: CDR1 MGHDK, CDR2 SYGVNS. The CDR3 region is CASSPIDWEGRAFF. Written as DNA, the CDR3 is TGTGCCAGCAGCCCTATTGACTGGGAGGGTCGAGCTTTCTTT.

The chain is built from TRBV29-1 and TRBJ1-2, with 8 positions matching TRBD1. J gave up 4 bases and V 7 bases, and 8 bases lay outside the gene matches. Looked up from germline, CDR1 is SQVTM and CDR2 is ANQGSEA. The CDR3 has 13 residues. The CDR3 spells CSAAGTGGYGYTF. The CDR3 nucleotides read TGCAGCGCCGCCGGGACAGGAGGCTATGGCTACACCTTC.

This clone has just one count. The chain links TRBV30 to TRBJ1-4; the D gene is possibly TRBD1 (6 bases). The germline V gene encodes CDR1 GTSNPN and CDR2 SVGIG (reference sequence). CDR3 length: 12 residues. Trimming left V 4 bases short and J 7 bases short, with 10 bases between. The CDR3 region is CAWMGGVEKLFF. CDR3 nucleotides: TGTGCCTGGATGGGGGGCGTTGAAAAACTGTTTTTT.

The chain links TRBV14 to TRBJ1-2; 9 bases match TRBD1. The CDR3 consists of 13 residues. The trim removed 4 bases at V and 8 bases at J, leaving 5 bases unmatched. Germline-derived CDR1 and CDR2 are SGHDN and FVKESK. The CDR3 loop reads CASSLRTGDGYTF. The CDR3 coding sequence is TGTGCCAGCAGCCTCAGGACAGGGGACGGCTACACCTTC.

The chain combines TRBV7-2 with TRBJ1-2; a weak D match, TRBD1 (6 bases). The CDR3 covers 14 residues. V was cut by 4 bases and J by 7 bases, with 16 bases left in between. CDR1 SGHTA and CDR2 FQGNSA come from the germline V gene. The chain's CDR3 is CASSSRGGALGYTF. The CDR3 DNA reads as TGTGCCAGCAGCTCCAGGGGCGGAGCCCTTGGCTACACCTTC.

In nucleotides, the CDR3 is TGTGCCTGGAGTTTAGGAAGCTACACCTTC. As protein: CAWSLGSYTF. This chain links TRBV30 with TRBJ1-2; D not certain. The germline V gene has CDR1 GTSNPN and CDR2 SVGIG (reference sequence). This CDR3 has 10 amino acids. The V end was cut by 2 bases, the J end by 9 bases, with 7 bases between.

The genes are TRBV7-8 and TRBJ1-3; 7 nucleotides line up with TRBD1. The J segment lost 0 bases and the V segment lost 1 base, leaving 6 bases of the junction unmatched. CDR3 length: 17 residues. Germline-derived CDR1 and CDR2 are SGHVS and FQNEAQ. The CDR3 DNA sequence: TGTGCCAGCAGCTTAGGCTCGACAGGGTTCTCTGGAAACACCATATATTTT. Amino acid sequence: CASSLGSTGFSGNTIYF.

The count of this clone is one. V usage is TRBV7-2 and J usage is TRBJ1-3; the match to TRBD1 covers 9 bases. The CDR3 sequence is 16 residues long. After removal of 3 bases from V and 2 bases from J, the junction contained 5 bases not matched to a gene. Germline values: CDR1 SGHTA, CDR2 FQGNSA. In nucleotides, the CDR3 is TGTGCCAGCAGCTTGGGACAGGGTTCGGCTGGAAACACCATATATTTT. The encoded protein is CASSLGQGSAGNTIYF.

The J gene is TRBJ2-7, the V gene TRBV28; 7 positions agree with TRBD1. Germline V gene sequence: CDR1 MDHEN, CDR2 SYDVKM. V was pared by 3 bases and J by 2 bases, with 4 bases of the junction left unmatched. CDR3 length equals 14 residues. CDR3 in amino acids: CASSFMGQTYEQYF. Here the CDR3 DNA reads TGTGCCAGCAGTTTTATGGGACAGACCTACGAGCAGTACTTC.

This chain uses TRBV4-1 with TRBJ1-5; 9 bases line up with TRBD1. CDR3 length: 15 amino acids. Trimming took 4 bases from V and 6 from J; bases not matched to a gene: 7. The germline gives CDR1 MGHRA, CDR2 YSYEKL. The CDR3 region has the DNA TGCGCCAGCAGCCCCGGACAGGGGAACGGTCAGCCCCAGCATTTT. Translating gives CASSPGQGNGQPQHF.

CDR3 loop: CASSKAAGPGNTIYF. The CDR3 nucleotides read TGTGCCAGCAGCAAAGCGGCAGGTCCTGGAAACACCATATATTTT. This chain links TRBV21-1 with TRBJ1-3; the table's D call, TRBD1, has no DNA check behind it. TRBV21-1 is noted as a pseudogene. The CDR3 has 15 amino acids.

The rearrangement uses TRBV19 and TRBJ2-3; D is tentatively TRBD1 or TRBD2 (6 bases each). The CDR3 contains 15 residues. Deletions cut 2 bases from V and 1 base from J, with 10 bases between. The germline gives CDR1 LNHDA, CDR2 SQIVND (reference sequence). CDR3 sequence: CASSIRGVGTDTQYF. The CDR3 DNA follows: TGTGCCAGTAGTATAAGGGGGGTAGGCACAGATACGCAGTATTTT.

The rearrangement joins TRBV30 to TRBJ2-1; D gene ambiguous. The V end was cut by 0 bases, the J end by 8 bases, with 5 bases between. Germline CDR1 reads GTSNPN; CDR2 reads SVGIG (reference sequence). There are 11 residues in the CDR3. This chain's CDR3 is CAWSVMYEQFF. CDR3 coding DNA: TGTGCCTGGAGTGTAATGTATGAGCAGTTCTTC.